This TCR beta chain derives from a study of blood T cell repertoires in COVID-19. For the study at large: The United States, Italy and Spain provided the acute and convalescent COVID-19 samples. The cDNA or gDNA used as material had been derived from T cells, B-cell-depleted T cells, or PBMCs.

Germline V gene lookup returns CDR1 GTSNPN and CDR2 SVGIG (reference sequence). The CDR3 has 13 residues. After removal of 7 bases from V and 10 bases from J, the junction contained 10 bases not matched to a gene. In the source study's methods: Amplification from reference gene primers served as the basis for estimated nucleated cell counts. Measured with immunoSEQ multiplex PCR; TCRdb has only the in-frame clones, and not every one. For V, J and clone size, that table is used; D and trimming come from the DNA. The sample has some 250,000 clones, roughly nine tenths seen once. The study assigned cohorts using participant-reported clinical history.

Source material: PBMCs or T cells enriched from blood (not recorded which). This receptor was identified in a human donor in a cohort exposed to, infected with or recovered from COVID-19 (not recorded which). The donor label of this sample is uncertain. V gene TRBV30 combines with J gene TRBJ1-1; TRBD1 matches at 12 bases. This CDR3 reads CASTGTGGARAFF. CDR3 bases: TGTGCCTCAACGGGGACAGGGGGCGCGAGAGCTTTCTTT. Supplemented by reference TRBV30 and TRBJ1-1, the full variable domain reads SQTIHQWPATLVQPVGSPLSLECTVEGTSNPNLYWYRQAAGRGLQLLFYSVGIGQISSEVPQNLSASRPQDRQFILSSKKLLLSDSGFYLCASTGTGGARAFFGQGTRLTVV.